The 18 T cell receptor beta chains given below trace back to one sample, sequenced in a study of T cells after yellow fever vaccination. TCRdb ran MiXCR on the 5' RACE reads and lists one entry per CDR3 protein. The sample lists approximately 240,000 distinct CDR3 sequences, 3.6% occurring once. The sequenced sample was PBMCs, obtained 15 days after the yellow fever booster vaccination. These receptors originate from a young man who received the YFV17D yellow fever vaccine.

This clonotype was counted ten times or more. The chain combines TRBV5-1 with TRBJ2-6; no firm D call. This CDR3 region has 16 residues. Deletions cut 4 bases from V and 0 bases from J, with 11 bases between. Germline V gene data show CDR1 as SGHRS and CDR2 as YFSETQ. The CDR3 DNA is TGCGCCAGCAGCCCGGCGACCCTCTCTGGGGCCAACGTCCTGACTTTC. Translation: CASSPATLSGANVLTF.

A word on this clonotype: This may be a read error: a much more frequent sequence differs by one nucleotide. The chain has TRBV20-1 and TRBJ1-1; perhaps TRBD1 as D (6 bases). The germline V gene has CDR1 DFQATT and CDR2 SNEGSKA (reference sequence). With 5 bases removed from V and 10 bases from J, the gap between germline ends came to 14 bases. This CDR3 region has 11 residues. The DNA of the CDR3 is TGCAGTGCTGAAACAGGGTTCGGAGCTTTCTTT. As protein: CSAETGFGAFF.

This clonotype showed up many times. Written as DNA, the CDR3 is TGTGCCAGCAGCTCCCTGACAGGGGCTTTTGGCTACACCTTC. This gives the protein CASSSLTGAFGYTF. The rearrangement links TRBV13 to TRBJ1-2, with 8 bases aligning to TRBD1. CDR1 and CDR2 from the germline V gene are PRHDT and FYEKMQ (reference sequence). This CDR3 is 14 amino acids long. V gave up 4 bases and J gave up 7 bases; unmatched junction bases: 8.

This clonotype was detected ten times or more. The CDR3 bases are TGTGCCAGCAGCCCCGCCCGTACAGTATATAGCAATCAGCCCCAGCATTTT. The encoded protein is CASSPARTVYSNQPQHF. The chain links TRBV6-2 or TRBV6-3 to TRBJ1-5; D is uncertain. Germline V gene sequence: CDR1 MNHEY, CDR2 SVGEGT. This CDR3 spans 17 amino acids. With 6 bases removed from V and 0 bases from J, the gap between germline ends came to 18 bases.

This clonotype was picked up many times. CDR3 in amino acids: CASRWAGDSPLHF. CDR3 DNA sequence: TGTGCCAGCAGATGGGCAGGGGATTCACCCCTCCACTTT. The J gene is TRBJ1-6, the V gene TRBV7-9, with D possibly TRBD1 on 6 matching bases. V was pared by 6 bases and J by 8 bases, with 11 bases between. Germline V gene sequence: CDR1 SEHNR, CDR2 FQNEAQ (reference sequence). This CDR3 has 13 residues. Using reference TRBV7-9 and TRBJ1-6 for the parts outside the CDR3, the full variable domain is DTGVSQNPRHKITKRGQNVTFRCDPISEHNRLYWYRQTLGQGPEFLTYFQNEAQLEKSRLLSDRFSAERPKGSFSTLEIQRTEQGDSAMYLCASRWAGDSPLHFGNGTRLTVT.

This clonotype was detected many times. The V and J genes are TRBV5-4 and TRBJ2-3; D possibly uses TRBD1 or TRBD2 (5 bases each). Trimming left V 4 bases short and J 0 bases short, with 15 bases between. This CDR3 is built from 16 residues. Germline V gives CDR1 SGHNT, CDR2 YYREEE (reference sequence). This CDR3 reads CASSLGRGDSTDTQYF. The CDR3 nucleotides are TGTGCCAGCAGCCTAGGGAGAGGGGATAGCACAGATACGCAGTATTTT.

This clonotype was recorded at least ten times. The rearrangement uses TRBV5-4 and TRBJ2-2; 9 nucleotides agree with TRBD1. The CDR3 totals 16 residues. Unmatched junction bases numbered 9, after V lost 5 bases and J lost 4 bases. The germline V gene has CDR1 SGHNT and CDR2 YYREEE (reference sequence). CDR3 bases: TGTGCCAGCAGATTCCGGGACAGGGACTCCACCGGGGAGCTGTTTTTT. Its translation is CASRFRDRDSTGELFF.

Ten or more counts support this clonotype. This sequence joins TRBV5-1 and TRBJ2-1; D may be TRBD2 (5 bases). The CDR3 is 12 amino acids. Germline V lookup: CDR1 SGHRS, CDR2 YFSETQ. V lost 4 bases and J lost 8, with 10 bases in between. The CDR3 bases are TGCGCCAGCAGCCGATTCGGGGATGAGCAGTTCTTC. This codes for CASSRFGDEQFF.

The sample holds many counts of this clonotype. J is TRBJ1-2 and V is TRBV30; D is unclear. Trimming removed 1 base at V and 8 bases at J, with 14 bases between. Germline V CDR1 and CDR2: GTSNPN, SVGIG (reference sequence). CDR3 length: 13 residues. CDR3: CAWSDSLQGGYTF. For the CDR3, the DNA is TGTGCCTGGAGTGACAGCCTTCAAGGGGGCTACACCTTC.

This clonotype has ten or more counts. The chain employs TRBV5-1 and TRBJ2-5, with 9 bases aligning to TRBD2. This CDR3 is built from 16 residues. Germline CDR1 SGHRS, CDR2 YFSETQ. Trimming at V came to 4 bases and at J to 1 base, leaving 8 bases not matched to a gene. The CDR3 region is CASSLGTSPGQETQYF. CDR3 bases: TGCGCCAGCAGCCTCGGGACTAGCCCGGGCCAAGAGACCCAGTACTTC. The complete variable domain, with remaining parts taken from reference TRBV5-1 and TRBJ2-5, reads KAGVTQTPRYLIKTRGQQVTLSCSPISGHRSVSWYQQTPGQGLQFLFEYFSETQRNKGNFPGRFSGRQFSNSRSEMNVSTLELGDSALYLCASSLGTSPGQETQYFGPGTRLLVL.

This clonotype was seen more than once but under ten times. The chain is built from TRBV27 and TRBJ1-1; possibly TRBD1 for D (5 bases). V was pared by 0 bases and J by 4 bases, with 12 bases between. Germline lookup yields CDR1 MNHEY and CDR2 SMNVEV (reference sequence). This CDR3 contains 15 residues. CDR3 DNA: TGTGCCAGCAGTTTATCGGGGGGTGTGACCACTGAAGCTTTCTTT. Protein: CASSLSGGVTTEAFF.

The table lists this clonotype with many counts. Here the CDR3 reads CATSDQGTETYNEQFF. CDR3 in DNA: TGTGCCACCAGTGACCAAGGGACTGAGACCTACAATGAGCAGTTCTTC. This chain uses TRBV24-1 with TRBJ2-1, with TRBD2 as a possible D gene (6 bases). V was clipped by 4 bases and J by 2 bases, with 14 bases between them. Germline CDR1 reads KGHDR; CDR2 reads SFDVKD. The CDR3 length is 16 residues.

There are many counts of this clonotype. The chain recombines TRBV10-3 with TRBJ1-3, with TRBD1 as a possible D gene (6 bases). Between the trimmed V and J ends, which lost 10 bases and 0 bases, there was a span of 13 bases. The CDR3 totals 14 residues. Germline V gene lookup returns CDR1 ENHRY and CDR2 SYGVKD. The CDR3 reads CATGQPFSGNTIYF. CDR3 DNA sequence: TGTGCCACCGGACAGCCTTTCTCTGGAAACACCATATATTTT.

Many counts were recorded for this clonotype. V is TRBV2 and J is TRBJ1-4, with D uncertain. This CDR3 is 13 amino acids long. Trimming took 1 base from V and 6 from J, leaving 6 bases between them. Germline V gene data show CDR1 as SNHLY and CDR2 as FYNNEI. CDR3 coding DNA: TGTGCCAGCAGTGAAGATCTATATGAAAAACTGTTTTTT. This sequence encodes CASSEDLYEKLFF.

This clonotype was picked up a small number of times. V gene TRBV5-1 combines with J gene TRBJ2-3; 9 nucleotides line up with TRBD1. With 2 bases clipped from V and 2 bases from J, the junction kept 3 bases outside the gene matches. CDR3 size: 15 residues. Germline V gene sequence: CDR1 SGHRS, CDR2 YFSETQ. Here the CDR3 reads CASSLGTGTTDTQYF. DNA of the CDR3: TGCGCCAGCAGCTTAGGGACAGGGACCACAGATACGCAGTATTTT.

This clonotype was seen many times. The chain has TRBV7-9 and TRBJ2-1; D gene unclear. CDR3 length: 8 amino acids. Germline CDR1 SEHNR, CDR2 FQNEAQ (reference sequence). In nucleotides, the CDR3 is TGTGCAGACAATGAGCAGTTCTTC. It specifies CADNEQFF.

This clonotype was seen repeatedly, ten times or more. The rearrangement joins TRBV4-1 to TRBJ2-3; D is possibly TRBD1 or TRBD2 (5 bases each). Germline CDR1 and CDR2: MGHRA and YSYEKL. Trimming took off 0 bases at V and 5 bases at J, with 21 bases between the two ends. This CDR3 contains 18 residues. This CDR3 reads CASSQDESGTPSRDTQYF. DNA for the CDR3: TGCGCCAGCAGCCAAGACGAATCCGGGACGCCGAGTAGAGATACGCAGTATTTT.

This clonotype showed up many times. This rearrangement joins TRBV4-1 to TRBJ2-1; 11 bases agree with TRBD2. The V gene's germline CDR1 is MGHRA and CDR2 YSYEKL. The CDR3 loop spans 16 amino acids. Trimming removed 4 bases from V and 9 bases from J; junction bases left unmatched: 11. The CDR3, as DNA: TGCGCCAGCAGCCGGGCGACTAGCGGGGCCCCCGGTGAGCAGTTCTTC. This gives the protein CASSRATSGAPGEQFF.